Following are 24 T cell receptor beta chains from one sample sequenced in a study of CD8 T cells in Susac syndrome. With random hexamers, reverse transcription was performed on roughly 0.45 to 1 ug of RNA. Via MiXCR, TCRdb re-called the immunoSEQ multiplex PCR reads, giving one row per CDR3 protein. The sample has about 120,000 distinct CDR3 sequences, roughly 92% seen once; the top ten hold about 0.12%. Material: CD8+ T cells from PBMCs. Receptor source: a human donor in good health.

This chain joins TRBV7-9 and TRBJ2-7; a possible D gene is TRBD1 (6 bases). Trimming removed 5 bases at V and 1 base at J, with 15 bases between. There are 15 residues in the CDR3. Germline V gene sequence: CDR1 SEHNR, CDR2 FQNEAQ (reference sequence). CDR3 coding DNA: TGTGCCAGCAGCCGTCTAGACAGGCCATCCTACGAGCAGTACTTC. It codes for CASSRLDRPSYEQYF.

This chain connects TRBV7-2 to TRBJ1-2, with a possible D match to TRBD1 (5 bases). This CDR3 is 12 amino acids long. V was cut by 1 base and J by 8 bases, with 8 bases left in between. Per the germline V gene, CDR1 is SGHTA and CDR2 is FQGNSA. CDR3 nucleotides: TGTGCCAGCAGCTTAGATCAGGGCGGCTACACCTTC. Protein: CASSLDQGGYTF.

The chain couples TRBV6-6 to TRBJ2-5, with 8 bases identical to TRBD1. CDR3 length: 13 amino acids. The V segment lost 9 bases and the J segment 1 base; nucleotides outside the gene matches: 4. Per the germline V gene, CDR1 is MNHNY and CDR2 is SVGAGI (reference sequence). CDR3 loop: CASEGQAQETQYF. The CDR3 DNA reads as TGTGCCAGTGAGGGACAGGCCCAAGAGACCCAGTACTTC.

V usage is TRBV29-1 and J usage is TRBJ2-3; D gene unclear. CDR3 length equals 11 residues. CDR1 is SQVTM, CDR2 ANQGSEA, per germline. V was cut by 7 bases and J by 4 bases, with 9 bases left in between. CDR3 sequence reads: CSADWADTQYF. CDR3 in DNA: TGCAGCGCCGACTGGGCAGATACGCAGTATTTT.

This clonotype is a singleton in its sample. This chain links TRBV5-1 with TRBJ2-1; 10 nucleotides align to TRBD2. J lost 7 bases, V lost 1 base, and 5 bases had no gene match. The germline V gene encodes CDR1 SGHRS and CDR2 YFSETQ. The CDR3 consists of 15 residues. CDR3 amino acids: CASSLSSGRVNEQFF. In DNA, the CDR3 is TGCGCCAGCAGCTTGTCGAGCGGGAGGGTGAATGAGCAGTTCTTC.

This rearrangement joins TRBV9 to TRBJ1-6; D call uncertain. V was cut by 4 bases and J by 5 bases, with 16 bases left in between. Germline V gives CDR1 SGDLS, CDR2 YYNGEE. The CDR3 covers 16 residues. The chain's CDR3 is CASSSQGRVDNSPLHF. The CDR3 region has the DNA TGTGCCAGCAGCTCCCAAGGGAGGGTAGATAATTCACCCCTCCACTTT.

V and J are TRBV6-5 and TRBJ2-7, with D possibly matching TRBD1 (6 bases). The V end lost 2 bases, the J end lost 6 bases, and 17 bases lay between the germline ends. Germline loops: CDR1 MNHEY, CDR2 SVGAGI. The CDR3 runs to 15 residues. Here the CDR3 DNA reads TGTGCCAGCAGTTACCTTGGGGCAGGGGATCGCGAGCAGTACTTC. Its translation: CASSYLGAGDREQYF.

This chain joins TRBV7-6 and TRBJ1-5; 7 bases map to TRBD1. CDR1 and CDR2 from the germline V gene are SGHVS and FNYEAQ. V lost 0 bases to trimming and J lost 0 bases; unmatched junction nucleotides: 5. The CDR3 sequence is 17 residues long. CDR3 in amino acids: CASSLAVQGYSNQPQHF. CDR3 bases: TGTGCCAGCAGCTTAGCGGTACAGGGGTATAGCAATCAGCCCCAGCATTTT.

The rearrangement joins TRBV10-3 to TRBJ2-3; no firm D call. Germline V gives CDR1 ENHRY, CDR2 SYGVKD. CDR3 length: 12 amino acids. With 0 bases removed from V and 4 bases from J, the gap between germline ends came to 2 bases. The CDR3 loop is CAISESADTQYF. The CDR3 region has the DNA TGTGCCATCAGTGAGTCGGCAGATACGCAGTATTTT.

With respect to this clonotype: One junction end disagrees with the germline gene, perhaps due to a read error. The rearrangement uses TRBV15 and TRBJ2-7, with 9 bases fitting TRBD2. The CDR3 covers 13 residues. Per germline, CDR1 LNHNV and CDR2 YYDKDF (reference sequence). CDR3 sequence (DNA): TGTGCCACCAGCAGAGGAGGTAGCGGGAGTCGCGGCTTC. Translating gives CATSRGGSGSRGF.

DNA of the CDR3: TGTGCCAGCAGCTTGGGGGCGGAGACCCAGTACTTC. Translation gives CASSLGAETQYF. J is TRBJ2-5 and V is TRBV7-9, with a possible D match to TRBD1 (6 bases). This CDR3 contains 12 residues. V was trimmed by 3 bases and J by 5 bases, leaving 7 bases between them. Germline CDR1 and CDR2: SEHNR and FQNEAQ (reference sequence).

CDR3 sequence: CASSQDPGLRGPNEQFF. CDR3 DNA sequence: TGTGCCAGCAGCCAAGATCCGGGGTTGCGGGGGCCCAATGAGCAGTTCTTC. The chain combines TRBV3-1 with TRBJ2-1; maybe TRBD2 (7 bases). Germline V gives CDR1 LGHDT, CDR2 YNNKEL (reference sequence). Trimming shortened V by 0 bases and J by 6 bases, and 18 bases separated the two germline ends. The CDR3 sequence is 17 residues long.

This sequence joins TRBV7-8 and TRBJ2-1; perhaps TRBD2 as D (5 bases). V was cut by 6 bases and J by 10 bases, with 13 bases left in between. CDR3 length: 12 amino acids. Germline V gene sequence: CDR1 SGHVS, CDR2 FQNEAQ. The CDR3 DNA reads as TGTGCCAGCAGTCCGCCCGGGATAGAGCAGTTCTTC. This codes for CASSPPGIEQFF. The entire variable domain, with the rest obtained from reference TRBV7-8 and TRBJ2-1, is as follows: GAGVSQSPRYKVAKRGQDVALRCDPISGHVSLFWYQQALGQGPEFLTYFQNEAQLDKSGLPSDRFFAERPEGSVSTLKIQRTQQEDSAVYLCASSPPGIEQFFGPGTRLTVL.

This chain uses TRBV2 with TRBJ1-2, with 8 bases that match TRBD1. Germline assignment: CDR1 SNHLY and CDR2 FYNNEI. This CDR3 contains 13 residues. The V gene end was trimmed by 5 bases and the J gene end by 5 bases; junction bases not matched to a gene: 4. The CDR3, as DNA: TGTGCCAGCAGTTTGGACAGGGTGTATGGCTACACCTTC. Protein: CASSLDRVYGYTF. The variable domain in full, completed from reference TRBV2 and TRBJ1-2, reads EPEVTQTPSHQVTQMGQEVILRCVPISNHLYFYWYRQILGQKVEFLVSFYNNEISEKSEIFDDQFSVERPDGSNFTLKIRSTKLEDSAMYFCASSLDRVYGYTFGSGTRLTVV.

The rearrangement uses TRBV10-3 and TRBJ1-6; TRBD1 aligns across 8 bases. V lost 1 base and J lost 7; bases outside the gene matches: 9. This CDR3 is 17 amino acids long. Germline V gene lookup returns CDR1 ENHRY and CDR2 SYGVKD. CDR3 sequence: CAISEYFGQGANSPLHF. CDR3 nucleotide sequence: TGTGCCATCAGTGAGTACTTCGGACAGGGAGCCAATTCACCCCTCCACTTT.

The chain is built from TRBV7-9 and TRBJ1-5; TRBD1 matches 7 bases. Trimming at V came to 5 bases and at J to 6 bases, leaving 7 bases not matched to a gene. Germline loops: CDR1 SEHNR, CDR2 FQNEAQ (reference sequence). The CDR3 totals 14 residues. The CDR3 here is CASSPTGESQPQHF. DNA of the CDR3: TGTGCCAGCAGCCCCACAGGGGAGAGTCAGCCCCAGCATTTT.

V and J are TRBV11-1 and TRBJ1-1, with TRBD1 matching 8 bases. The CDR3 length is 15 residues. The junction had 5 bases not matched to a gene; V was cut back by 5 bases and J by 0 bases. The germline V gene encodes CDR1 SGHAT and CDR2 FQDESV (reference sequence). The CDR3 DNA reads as TGTGCCAGCAGCGACCGACAGGGGTTGAACACTGAAGCTTTCTTT. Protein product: CASSDRQGLNTEAFF. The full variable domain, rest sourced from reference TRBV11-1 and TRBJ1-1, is EAEVAQSPRYKITEKSQAVAFWCDPISGHATLYWYRQILGQGPELLVQFQDESVVDDSQLPKDRFSAERLKGVDSTLKIQPAELGDSAMYLCASSDRQGLNTEAFFGQGTRLTVV.

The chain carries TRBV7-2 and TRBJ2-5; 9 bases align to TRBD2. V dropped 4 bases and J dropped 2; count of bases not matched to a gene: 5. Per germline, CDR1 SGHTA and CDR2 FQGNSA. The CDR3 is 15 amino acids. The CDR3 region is CASSSSGKIQETQYF. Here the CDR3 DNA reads TGTGCCAGCAGCTCTAGCGGGAAAATACAAGAGACCCAGTACTTC.

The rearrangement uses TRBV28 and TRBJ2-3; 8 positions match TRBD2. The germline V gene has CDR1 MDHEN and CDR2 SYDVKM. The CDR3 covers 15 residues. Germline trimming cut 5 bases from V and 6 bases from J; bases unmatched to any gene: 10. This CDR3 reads CASSGGLVSLDTQYF. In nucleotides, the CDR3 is TGTGCCAGCAGTGGGGGACTAGTCTCCCTGGATACGCAGTATTTT.

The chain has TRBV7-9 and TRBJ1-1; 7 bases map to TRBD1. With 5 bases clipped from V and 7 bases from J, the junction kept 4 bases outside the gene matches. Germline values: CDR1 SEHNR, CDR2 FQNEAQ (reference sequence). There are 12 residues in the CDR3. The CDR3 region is CASSPTGVEAFF. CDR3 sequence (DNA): TGTGCCAGCAGCCCCACAGGGGTTGAAGCTTTCTTT.

The chain's CDR3 is CASNLFSNQPQHF. The CDR3 bases are TGTGCCAGCAATTTGTTTAGCAATCAGCCCCAGCATTTT. This chain uses TRBV6-2 or TRBV6-3 with TRBJ1-5; no firm D call. Trimming cost V 7 bases and J 0 bases, with 7 bases left between them. This CDR3 is built from 13 residues. Germline-derived CDR1 and CDR2 are MNHEY and SVGEGT.

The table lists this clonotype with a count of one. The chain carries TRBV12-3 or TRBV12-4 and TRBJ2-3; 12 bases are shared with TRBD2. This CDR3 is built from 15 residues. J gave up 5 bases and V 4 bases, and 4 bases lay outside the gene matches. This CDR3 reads CASSSLAGGEDTQYF. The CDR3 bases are TGTGCCAGCAGTTCCCTAGCGGGAGGGGAAGATACGCAGTATTTT.

The CDR3: CASSPGTGGFMVNEQFF. CDR3 in DNA: TGTGCCAGCAGCCCCGGGACAGGGGGCTTTATGGTAAATGAGCAGTTCTTC. The chain links TRBV7-6 to TRBJ2-1, with 12 bases identical to TRBD1. The CDR3 spans 17 residues. Germline V gene lookup returns CDR1 SGHVS and CDR2 FNYEAQ. V shed 5 bases, J shed 7 bases, and the junction held 12 bases outside the gene matches. The whole variable domain, remainder taken from reference TRBV7-6 and TRBJ2-1, is GAGVSQSPRYKVTKRGQDVALRCDPISGHVSLYWYRQALGQGPEFLTYFNYEAQQDKSGLPNDRFSAERPEGSISTLTIQRTEQRDSAMYRCASSPGTGGFMVNEQFFGPGTRLTVL.

CDR3 loop: CSVGQGSEKLFF. The CDR3, as DNA: TGCAGCGTCGGACAGGGCAGTGAAAAACTGTTTTTT. The rearrangement joins TRBV29-1 to TRBJ1-4, with TRBD1 identical over 8 bases. CDR3 length: 12 residues. V shed 6 bases and J 7 bases; nucleotides not matched to a gene: 4. The germline V gene encodes CDR1 SQVTM and CDR2 ANQGSEA.